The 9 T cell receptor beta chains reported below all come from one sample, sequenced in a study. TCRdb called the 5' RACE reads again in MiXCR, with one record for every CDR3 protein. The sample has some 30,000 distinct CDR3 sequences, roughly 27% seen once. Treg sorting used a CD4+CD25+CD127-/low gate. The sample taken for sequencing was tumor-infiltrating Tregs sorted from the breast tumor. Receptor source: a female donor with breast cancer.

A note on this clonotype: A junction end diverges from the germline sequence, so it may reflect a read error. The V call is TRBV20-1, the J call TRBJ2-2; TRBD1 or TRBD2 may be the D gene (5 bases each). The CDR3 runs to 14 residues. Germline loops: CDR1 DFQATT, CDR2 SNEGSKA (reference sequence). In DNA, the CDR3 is TGCAGTGCCCCGGACAAAAAAGACACCGGGGAGATGTTTTTT. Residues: CSAPDKKDTGEMFF.

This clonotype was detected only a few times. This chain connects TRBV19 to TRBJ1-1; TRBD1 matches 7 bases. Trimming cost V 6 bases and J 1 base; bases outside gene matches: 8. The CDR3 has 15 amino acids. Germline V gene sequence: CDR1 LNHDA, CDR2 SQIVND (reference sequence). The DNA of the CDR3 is TGTGCCAGTAGCCACCCAGGGGGTGAGAACACTGAAGCTTTCTTT. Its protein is CASSHPGGENTEAFF.

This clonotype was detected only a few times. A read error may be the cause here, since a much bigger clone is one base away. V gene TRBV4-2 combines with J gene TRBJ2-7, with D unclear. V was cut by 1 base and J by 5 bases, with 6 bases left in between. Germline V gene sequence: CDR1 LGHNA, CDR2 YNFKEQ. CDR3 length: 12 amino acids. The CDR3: CASSQVGNEQYF. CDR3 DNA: TGTGCCAGCAGCCAAGTAGGAAACGAGCAGTACTTC.

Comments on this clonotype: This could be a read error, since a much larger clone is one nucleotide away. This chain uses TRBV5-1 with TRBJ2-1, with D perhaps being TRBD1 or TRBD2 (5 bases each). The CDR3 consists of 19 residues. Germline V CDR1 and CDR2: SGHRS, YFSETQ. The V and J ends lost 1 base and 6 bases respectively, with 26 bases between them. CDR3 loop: CASSLFKGPIKGARNEQFF. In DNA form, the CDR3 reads TGCGCCAGCAGCTTGTTTAAGGGACCCATCAAAGGGGCCCGCAATGAGCAGTTCTTC.

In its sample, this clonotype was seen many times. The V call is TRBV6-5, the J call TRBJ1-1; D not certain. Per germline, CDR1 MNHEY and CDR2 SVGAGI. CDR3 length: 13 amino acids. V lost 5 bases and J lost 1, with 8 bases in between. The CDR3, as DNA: TGTGCCAGCAGTGCCACAAGGAACACTGAAGCTTTCTTT. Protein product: CASSATRNTEAFF.

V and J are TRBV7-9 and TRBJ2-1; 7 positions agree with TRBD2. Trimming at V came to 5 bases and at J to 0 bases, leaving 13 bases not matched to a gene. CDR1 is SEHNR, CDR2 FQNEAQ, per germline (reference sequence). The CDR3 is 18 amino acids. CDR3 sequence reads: CASSDRLASISSYNEQFF. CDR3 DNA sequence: TGTGCCAGCAGCGATCGACTAGCTTCGATAAGCTCCTACAATGAGCAGTTCTTC. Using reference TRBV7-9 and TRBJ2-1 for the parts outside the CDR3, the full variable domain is DTGVSQNPRHKITKRGQNVTFRCDPISEHNRLYWYRQTLGQGPEFLTYFQNEAQLEKSRLLSDRFSAERPKGSFSTLEIQRTEQGDSAMYLCASSDRLASISSYNEQFFGPGTRLTVL.

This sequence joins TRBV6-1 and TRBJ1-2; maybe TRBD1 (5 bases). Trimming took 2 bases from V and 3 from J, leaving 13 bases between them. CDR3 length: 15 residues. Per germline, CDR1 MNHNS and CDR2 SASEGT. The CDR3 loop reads CASSEQGPRDYGYTF. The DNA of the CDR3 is TGTGCCAGCAGTGAACAGGGCCCGAGGGACTATGGCTACACCTTC.

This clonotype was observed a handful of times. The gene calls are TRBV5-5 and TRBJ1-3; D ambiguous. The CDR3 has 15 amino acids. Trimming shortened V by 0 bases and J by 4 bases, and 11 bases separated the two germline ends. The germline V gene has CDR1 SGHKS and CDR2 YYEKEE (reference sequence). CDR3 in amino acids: CASSLAVVQGNTIYF. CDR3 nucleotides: TGTGCCAGCAGCTTGGCCGTAGTACAGGGAAACACCATATATTTT. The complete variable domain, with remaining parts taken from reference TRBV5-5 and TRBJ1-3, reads DAGVTQSPTHLIKTRGQQVTLRCSPISGHKSVSWYQQVLGQGPQFIFQYYEKEERGRGNFPDRFSARQFPNYSSELNVNALLLGDSALYLCASSLAVVQGNTIYFGEGSWLTVV.

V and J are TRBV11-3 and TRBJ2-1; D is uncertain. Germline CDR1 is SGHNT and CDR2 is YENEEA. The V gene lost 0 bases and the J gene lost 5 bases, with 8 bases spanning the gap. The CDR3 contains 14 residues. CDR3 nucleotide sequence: TGTGCCAGCAGCTTAGATGGCCCCAACAATGAGCAGTTCTTC. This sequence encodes CASSLDGPNNEQFF.